The sequence of this T cell receptor (beta chain) was determined in a study of shared clonotypes between healthy human individuals. Assay used: immunoSEQ multiplex PCR; TCRdb lists only in-frame clones, some missing. This sample has hundreds of thousands of clones; roughly 80% occur once, and the top ten carry around 14%. The donors were all Caucasian adults (living in Nashville, Tennessee). Sequencing was performed on PBMCs. This TCR came from a woman aged 40-49 years in good health. Some clones in this sample may be carry-over from other donors' samples.

The CDR3 sequence is CASTEAQSSRTGVFYGYTF. The CDR3 nucleotides read TGTGCCAGTACCGAGGCCCAGTCCTCCAGGACAGGGGTTTTCTATGGCTACACCTTC. The chain recombines TRBV19 with TRBJ1-2; 9 bases map to TRBD1. CDR1 is LNHDA, CDR2 SQIVND, per germline (reference sequence). Unmatched junction bases numbered 22, after V lost 7 bases and J lost 4 bases. The CDR3 spans 19 residues.